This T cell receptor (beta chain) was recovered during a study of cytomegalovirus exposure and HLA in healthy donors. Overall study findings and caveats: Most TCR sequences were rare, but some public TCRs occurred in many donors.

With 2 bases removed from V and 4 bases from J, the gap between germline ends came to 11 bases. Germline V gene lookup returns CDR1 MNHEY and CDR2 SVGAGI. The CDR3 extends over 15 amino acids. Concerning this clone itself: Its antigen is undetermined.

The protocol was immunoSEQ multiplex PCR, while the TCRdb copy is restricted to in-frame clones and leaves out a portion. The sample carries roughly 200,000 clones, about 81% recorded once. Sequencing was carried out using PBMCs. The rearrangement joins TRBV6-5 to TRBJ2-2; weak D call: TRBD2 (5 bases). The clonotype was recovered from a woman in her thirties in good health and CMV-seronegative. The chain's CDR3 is CASSYGGRTTGELFF. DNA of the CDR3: TGTGCCAGCAGTTACGGTGGGAGAACCACCGGGGAGCTGTTTTTT.